Sequencing of this T cell receptor (beta chain) was carried out in a study of blood T cell repertoires in COVID-19. Study-level background: COVID-19 samples, acute and convalescent, were from the United States, Italy and Spain. From T cells, B-cell-depleted T cells, or PBMCs came the material, which was cDNA or gDNA.

Recruited during active infection, patients (from Seattle) were subsequently followed longitudinally. Per the germline V gene, CDR1 is LNHDA and CDR2 is SQIVND (reference sequence). This CDR3 comprises 15 residues. The trim removed 5 bases at V and 6 bases at J, leaving 10 bases unmatched. Methods used by the authors: Reference gene primer amplification yielded estimated nucleated cell counts. The data were produced by immunoSEQ multiplex PCR, yet TCRdb's version contains in-frame clones alone and is incomplete. The DNA gave D and trimming, while V, J and clone size come from that table. The profile covers nearly 70,000 clones, with 70% to 90% appearing a single time and roughly 3.6% taken by the ten largest.

The source material was peripheral blood. The rearrangement links TRBV19 to TRBJ2-1; 7 nucleotides align to TRBD2. The sequence was obtained from a woman aged 50 to 60 with COVID-19, enrolled during active disease. The CDR3 reads CASSGRDYNSNEQFF. CDR3 DNA: TGTGCCAGTAGTGGCCGGGACTACAACAGCAATGAGCAGTTCTTC.